This T cell receptor (beta chain) was recorded in a study of blood T cell repertoires in COVID-19. Study-wide background: Sites in the United States, Italy and Spain provided acute and convalescent COVID-19 samples. Sample material is recorded as cDNA or gDNA derived from T cells, B-cell-depleted T cells, or PBMCs.

During active infection, Seattle patients enrolled and were then monitored through disease. In the authors' workflow: The assay estimated nucleated cells by amplifying reference gene primers. Repertoires were generated with immunoSEQ multiplex PCR, while TCRdb's copy carries only in-frame clones and drops some. D and trimming come from the DNA, and the V and J calls and clone size come from that table. The table records 98,000 or so clones, approximately 88% of them present only once. The CDR3 is made up of 16 amino acids. Germline values: CDR1 MGHRA, CDR2 YSYEKL. Germline trimming cut 0 bases from V and 1 base from J; bases unmatched to any gene: 0.

This receptor was taken from a man aged 60 to 69 with COVID-19, enrolled during active disease. The rearrangement uses TRBV4-1 and TRBJ2-1; 10 bases are a match to TRBD2. The sample was peripheral blood. CDR3 nucleotides: TGCGCCAGCAGCCAAGAGACTAGCGGGTCCTACAATGAGCAGTTCTTC. This translates into CASSQETSGSYNEQFF.